These T cell receptor beta chains were read from a single sample in a study of shared clonotypes between healthy human individuals. Generated by immunoSEQ multiplex PCR, the TCRdb table keeps only in-frame clones and is missing some. Of a few million clones listed, approximately 93% are singletons. Sample: naive CD4+ T cells from PBMCs. The source is a man aged 18-30 years in good health. Some clones in this sample may be carry-over from other donors' samples. Both conserved end residues are part of each CDR3. D genes are given only for firm matches. Some rows have no size entry. The others give once, few or many, or a class for an expanded clone.

D gene	V gene	clone size	J gene	CDR3 protein	CDR3 DNA
TRBD2	TRBV27	.	TRBJ2-3	CASSLAGVGGRDTQYF	TGTGCCAGCAGTTTAGCGGGAGTGGGGGGTAGGGATACGCAGTATTTT
.	TRBV13	.	TRBJ2-1	CASSLSTGNNEQFF	TGTGCCAGCAGCTTATCAACGGGAAACAATGAGCAGTTCTTC
.	TRBV18	.	TRBJ1-1	CASSPPGSLEAFF	TGTGCCAGCTCACCACCCGGCAGCCTTGAAGCTTTCTTT
.	TRBV4-1	.	TRBJ2-5	CASSQDFKGTQYF	TGCGCCAGCAGCCAAGATTTTAAAGGTACCCAGTACTTC
.	TRBV6-1	.	TRBJ2-3	CASSDRGLRTDTQYF	TGTGCCAGCAGTGATCGGGGACTCCGCACAGATACGCAGTATTTT
.	TRBV9	once	TRBJ2-7	CASSVEDYEQYF	TGTGCCAGCAGCGTAGAAGACTACGAGCAGTACTTC
.	TRBV5-1	.	TRBJ2-7	CASSLGGYEQYF	TGCGCCAGCAGCTTGGGGGGCTACGAGCAGTACTTC
.	TRBV2	once	TRBJ2-5	CASTFYPQETQYF	TGTGCCAGCACTTTTTACCCACAAGAGACCCAGTACTTC
.	TRBV7-3	.	TRBJ2-7	CASSLIQHNEQYF	TGTGCCAGCAGCTTAATTCAGCACAACGAGCAGTACTTC
.	TRBV5-1	.	TRBJ1-2	CASRQENYGYTF	TGCGCCAGCAGACAGGAAAACTATGGCTACACCTTC
TRBD1	TRBV28	.	TRBJ1-2	CASMFGGGQLNYGYTF	TGTGCCAGCATGTTTGGGGGGGGACAGTTGAACTATGGCTACACCTTC
.	TRBV6-5	.	TRBJ1-2	CASSFSGDGYTF	TGTGCCAGCAGTTTCTCGGGGGACGGCTACACCTTC
.	TRBV5-1	once	TRBJ2-3	CASIRTAGTDTQYF	TGCGCCAGCATCCGGACAGCTGGCACAGATACGCAGTATTTT